These T cell receptor beta chains were read from a single sample in a study of T cell responses to AZD1222 COVID-19 vaccine. The table came from immunoSEQ multiplex PCR; TCRdb's copy has only in-frame clones and leaves some out. The sample yields 150,000 to 200,000 clones, 85% to 90% seen once. Sequencing used peripheral blood, obtained on day 0 of AZD1222 vaccination. These receptors all come from an adult in good health. The conserved cysteine and the conserved F or W are not part of the CDR3 here.

TRBV3-1/TRBV3-2	TRBJ2-7	ASSHAVTAYEQY
TRBV19	TRBJ1-5	ASSIRLQPQH
TRBV12-3/TRBV12-4	TRBJ2-3	ASSLVWTQY
TRBV5-1	TRBJ2-6	ASTKDTASSGANVLT
TRBV10-3	TRBJ1-1	AISARQGDTEAF
TRBV30	TRBJ2-7	AWRRAGSYEQY
TRBV3-1/TRBV3-2	TRBJ2-1	ASSQDPRINEQF
TRBV12-3/TRBV12-4	TRBJ2-7	ASSLSGTDEQY
TRBV6-5	TRBJ1-4	ASRAGGATNEKLF
TRBV28	TRBJ2-4	ASSPSGVGKNIQY
TRBV9	TRBJ1-1	ASSVGAGSYTEAF
TRBV11-2	TRBJ1-2	ASSADSTPYGYT
TRBV29-1	TRBJ2-7	SVEDTSGRGKY
TRBV6-5	TRBJ2-7	ASSYESSGAAEQY
TRBV5-1	TRBJ1-5	ASSLAAGAFNQPQH
TRBV19	TRBJ1-5	ASSIRSPSNQPQH
TRBV5-1	TRBJ2-3	ASQDNRGADTQY
TRBV30	TRBJ1-1	AWTLRARGRPEAF
TRBV7-2	TRBJ2-7	ASSESGEKYEQY
TRBV18	TRBJ2-3	ASSPFEGGLTDTQY
TRBV13	TRBJ1-6	ASSLIRDRRYSPLH
TRBV19	TRBJ2-7	ASMDGTSFHEQY
TRBV9	TRBJ2-1	ASSAITSIQMNNEQF
TRBV6-6	TRBJ2-1	ATTLAGANNEQF
TRBV19	TRBJ2-7	ASSTGLYEQY
TRBV3-1/TRBV3-2	TRBJ2-4	ASSQRGSKNIQY
TRBV29-1	TRBJ2-3	SVAVTLSTDTQY
TRBV20-1	TRBJ1-5	SASGHSNQPQH
TRBV18	TRBJ1-3	ASSPAPTNSGNTIY
TRBV21-1	TRBJ2-7	ASSIEGGTEVYEQY
TRBV7-9	TRBJ1-2	ASSLRQGSGYT
TRBV27	TRBJ2-2	ASSFRVGGADPNTGELF
TRBV10-3	TRBJ1-5	AISRDGANQPQH
TRBV28	TRBJ1-2	ASSRPNYGYT
TRBV29-1	TRBJ2-3	SVGGGLDTQY
TRBV11-2	TRBJ1-4	ASSFRIRGRGSNEKLF
TRBV5-4	TRBJ1-3	ASSPDLREISGNTIY
TRBV6-5	TRBJ2-1	ASRDLGYNEQF
TRBV11-1	TRBJ1-2	ASSLGQGKGYGYT
TRBV3-1/TRBV3-2	TRBJ1-5	ASSQDTGPGQPQH
TRBV7-3	TRBJ1-1	ASSLEGRGTEAF
TRBV7-9	TRBJ1-5	ASSLALGGGDQPQH
TRBV18	TRBJ1-2	ASSPAAGGDYGYT
TRBV30	TRBJ1-1	ARQGKSMEAF
TRBV28	TRBJ1-2	ASSLWRLYT
TRBV4-1	TRBJ1-2	ASSQDRGEVIRSYT
TRBV29-1	TRBJ2-5	SVAGTGGMETQY